The 22 T cell receptor beta chains below were found in one sample sequenced in a study of a mutant IDH1 vaccine in newly diagnosed glioma. Noted time point: week 5, during vaccination. Every vaccine dose comprised 300 ug of mutant IDH1 20-mer peptide plus topical imiquimod. Generated by immunoSEQ multiplex PCR, the TCRdb table keeps only in-frame clones and is missing some. The sample consists of roughly 51,000 clones, approximately 82% of them appearing once. These TCRs are of unknown antigen specificity. The source was PBMCs, collected from a glioma patient whose treatment included an IDH1 peptide vaccine. Every receptor here comes from a woman in her late teens or twenties with glioma. Some clones in this sample may be carry-over from other donors' samples.

The gene calls are TRBV5-4 and TRBJ2-3; 7 nucleotides match TRBD1. In germline, CDR1 is SGHNT, CDR2 YYREEE (reference sequence). V was clipped by 2 bases and J by 1 base; unmatched bases: 7. CDR3 length: 16 amino acids. Here the CDR3 DNA reads TGTGCCAGCAGCTTATCCAGGGGGAAGGGCACAGATACGCAGTATTTT. Translation gives CASSLSRGKGTDTQYF.

This rearrangement joins TRBV12-2 to TRBJ1-1. TRBV12-2 counts as a pseudogene. There are 17 residues in the CDR3. CDR3 amino acids: CARKNRQLDISDTEAFF. The CDR3 DNA reads as TGTGCAAGGAAAAATAGGCAGTTGGATATATCGGATACTGAAGCTTTCTTT.

The rearrangement links TRBV6-5 to TRBJ1-1; tentatively, D is TRBD1 (5 bases). Germline values: CDR1 MNHEY, CDR2 SVGAGI. This CDR3 is 14 amino acids long. Trimming left V 6 bases short and J 1 base short, with 12 bases between. For the CDR3, the DNA is TGTGCCAGCAGCCCGGTCGGGGGGAACACTGAAGCTTTCTTT. It is translated as CASSPVGGNTEAFF.

The chain has TRBV7-2 and TRBJ1-5; D remains ambiguous. The CDR3 contains 12 residues. Germline CDR1 reads SGHTA; CDR2 reads FQGNSA. With 1 base removed from V and 6 bases from J, the gap between germline ends came to 4 bases. The DNA for the CDR3 is TGTGCCAGCAGCTTAGATTCTCAGCCCCAGCATTTT. It yields the protein CASSLDSQPQHF.

CDR3 amino acids: CASRSDWSSYNEQFF. In DNA form, the CDR3 reads TGTGCCAGCAGAAGTGACTGGAGCTCCTACAATGAGCAGTTCTTC. V is TRBV5-6 and J is TRBJ2-1; D is ambiguous. Germline CDR1 reads SGHDT; CDR2 reads YYEEEE. Trimming took 5 bases from V and 0 from J, leaving 12 bases between them. CDR3 length: 15 residues. The full variable domain, its missing parts supplied by reference TRBV5-6 and TRBJ2-1, is DAGVTQSPTHLIKTRGQQVTLRCSPKSGHDTVSWYQQALGQGPQFIFQYYEEEERQRGNFPDRFSGHQFPNYSSELNVNALLLGDSALYLCASRSDWSSYNEQFFGPGTRLTVL.

CDR3 sequence: CASSSSLGAYNEQFF. In DNA, the CDR3 is TGCGCCAGCAGCTCTTCGCTGGGGGCCTACAATGAGCAGTTCTTC. V gene TRBV5-1 combines with J gene TRBJ2-1, with D perhaps given as TRBD1 or TRBD2 (5 bases each). V was trimmed by 3 bases and J by 2 bases, leaving 12 bases between them. This CDR3 spans 15 amino acids. The germline gives CDR1 SGHRS, CDR2 YFSETQ.

V gene TRBV9 combines with J gene TRBJ2-2; possibly TRBD1 for D (5 bases). V shed 0 bases and J shed 0 bases, with 12 bases lying between them. This CDR3 comprises 17 residues. Germline loops: CDR1 SGDLS, CDR2 YYNGEE. This CDR3 reads CASSVVGPGTNTGELFF. The CDR3 coding sequence is TGTGCCAGCAGCGTAGTCGGTCCAGGGACGAACACCGGGGAGCTGTTTTTT.

The chain couples TRBV5-6 to TRBJ1-5, with 7 bases lining up with TRBD1. V gave up 0 bases and J gave up 4 bases; unmatched junction bases: 4. In germline, CDR1 is SGHDT, CDR2 YYEEEE. The CDR3 is 15 amino acids. The CDR3 DNA reads as TGTGCCAGCAGCTTGGGCGGCAGGGGGAATCAGCCCCAGCATTTT. Translated, it gives CASSLGGRGNQPQHF.

The chain links TRBV9 to TRBJ2-7; 8 nucleotides match TRBD2. CDR1 is SGDLS, CDR2 YYNGEE, per germline. V lost 0 bases and J lost 1; bases outside the gene matches: 3. CDR3 size: 15 residues. The CDR3 sequence is CASSVAPSGSYEQYF. The CDR3 bases are TGTGCCAGCAGCGTAGCTCCTAGCGGGTCCTACGAGCAGTACTTC.

This sequence joins TRBV9 and TRBJ2-7; 8 bases line up with TRBD2. The CDR3 is 15 amino acids. The germline V gene has CDR1 SGDLS and CDR2 YYNGEE. Trimming at V came to 1 base and at J to 2 bases, leaving 5 bases not matched to a gene. The CDR3 here is CASSVMAGGPYEQYF. Here the CDR3 DNA reads TGTGCCAGCAGCGTAATGGCGGGGGGCCCCTACGAGCAGTACTTC.

The chain employs TRBV29-1 and TRBJ1-2, with 8 bases lining up with TRBD1. This CDR3 contains 14 residues. Per germline, CDR1 SQVTM and CDR2 ANQGSEA. V shed 7 bases, J shed 2 bases, and the junction held 9 bases outside the gene matches. CDR3 sequence reads: CSALQQGENYGYTF. CDR3 bases: TGCAGCGCCCTACAACAGGGGGAGAACTATGGCTACACCTTC. Filled out from reference TRBV29-1 and TRBJ1-2, the complete variable domain reads SAVISQKPSRDICQRGTSLTIQCQVDSQVTMMFWYRQQPGQSLTLIATANQGSEATYESGFVIDKFPISRPNLTFSTLTVSNMSPEDSSIYLCSALQQGENYGYTFGSGTRLTVV.

The chain is built from TRBV9 and TRBJ1-2; possibly TRBD1 for D (6 bases). Per the germline V gene, CDR1 is SGDLS and CDR2 is YYNGEE. V lost 0 bases, J lost 2 bases, and 8 bases lay in between. The CDR3 is 14 residues long. As DNA, the CDR3 is TGTGCCAGCAGCGTAGCTACAGGGAACTATGGCTACACCTTC. Translation gives CASSVATGNYGYTF.

This chain links TRBV9 with TRBJ2-2; possibly TRBD1 or TRBD2 for D (5 bases each). V was pared by 5 bases and J by 2 bases, with 16 bases between. Germline V gene data show CDR1 as SGDLS and CDR2 as YYNGEE. This CDR3 spans 16 amino acids. CDR3 region: CASRRQEGTNTGELFF. CDR3 DNA: TGTGCCAGCAGAAGACAAGAGGGGACCAACACCGGGGAGCTGTTTTTT.

The chain employs TRBV10-3 and TRBJ2-3, with D unresolved. CDR1 is ENHRY, CDR2 SYGVKD, per germline. The CDR3 totals 12 residues. V was cut by 3 bases and J by 2 bases, with 3 bases left in between. This CDR3 reads CAISENTDTQYF. CDR3 in DNA: TGTGCCATCAGTGAAAACACAGATACGCAGTATTTT.

The genes are TRBV6-5 and TRBJ2-5; TRBD1 might be the D (6 bases). The CDR3 loop spans 13 amino acids. Deletions cut 6 bases from V and 2 bases from J, with 10 bases between. Looked up from germline, CDR1 is MNHEY and CDR2 is SVGAGI. CDR3 nucleotide sequence: TGTGCCAGCAGGTTACAGGGTCAAGAGACCCAGTACTTC. It specifies CASRLQGQETQYF.

This clone was recorded once. CDR3 sequence: CASIGGRWEAFF. For the CDR3, the DNA is TGTGCCAGTATAGGGGGCCGATGGGAAGCTTTCTTT. V and J are TRBV19 and TRBJ1-1, with 7 bases lining up with TRBD1. From germline, CDR1 is LNHDA and CDR2 SQIVND (reference sequence). This CDR3 comprises 12 residues. V lost 7 bases, J lost 8 bases, and 7 bases stayed unmatched. Based on the CDR3 plus reference TRBV19 and TRBJ1-1, the full variable domain is DGGITQSPKYLFRKEGQNVTLSCEQNLNHDAMYWYRQDPGQGLRLIYYSQIVNDFQKGDIAEGYSVSREKKESFPLTVTSAQKNPTAFYLCASIGGRWEAFFGQGTRLTVV.

The rearrangement joins TRBV4-3 to TRBJ1-2, with 7 bases matching TRBD1. Germline CDR1 and CDR2: LGHNA and YSLEER. The CDR3 is 16 residues long. The ends lost 2 bases at V and 4 bases at J; junction bases unmatched: 10. CDR3 nucleotide sequence: TGCGCCAGCAGCCAATCTGGACAGGAAATTACCTATGGCTACACCTTC. Translating it yields CASSQSGQEITYGYTF.

The chain links TRBV7-2 to TRBJ2-5; a weak D match, TRBD1 (6 bases). Trimming cost V 3 bases and J 6 bases, with 17 bases left between them. The V gene's germline CDR1 is SGHTA and CDR2 FQGNSA. The length of the CDR3 is 15 residues. The CDR3 DNA is TGTGCCAGCAGCTTCCTACAGGGAAGTTGGAAGACCCAGTACTTC. Its translation is CASSFLQGSWKTQYF.

As to this clone: The sample contains more than one DNA sequence encoding this CDR3. The rearrangement uses TRBV25-1 and TRBJ1-1; D uncertain. Per the germline V gene, CDR1 is MGHDK and CDR2 is SYGVNS. Trimming cost V 0 bases and J 5 bases, with 7 bases left between them. The CDR3 is made up of 13 amino acids. CDR3 in DNA: TGTGCCAGCAGTGAATACCGGGGTACTGAAGCTTTCTTT. Translating gives CASSEYRGTEAFF.

The chain has TRBV5-1 and TRBJ1-1, with TRBD1 identical over 7 bases. CDR1 SGHRS and CDR2 YFSETQ come from the germline V gene. V dropped 3 bases and J dropped 1; count of bases not matched to a gene: 9. This CDR3 spans 16 amino acids. This CDR3 is CASSYHQDRANTEAFF. The CDR3 DNA reads as TGCGCCAGCAGCTACCACCAAGACAGGGCGAACACTGAAGCTTTCTTT. The complete variable domain, with remaining parts taken from reference TRBV5-1 and TRBJ1-1, reads KAGVTQTPRYLIKTRGQQVTLSCSPISGHRSVSWYQQTPGQGLQFLFEYFSETQRNKGNFPGRFSGRQFSNSRSEMNVSTLELGDSALYLCASSYHQDRANTEAFFGQGTRLTVV.

V usage is TRBV6-1 and J usage is TRBJ2-1; 7 bases agree with TRBD1. The CDR3 covers 14 residues. The J segment lost 3 bases and the V segment lost 4 bases, leaving 3 bases of the junction unmatched. CDR1 and CDR2 from the germline V gene are MNHNS and SASEGT. The CDR3 DNA follows: TGTGCCAGCAGTGGAGGGGGCGACTACAATGAGCAGTTCTTC. Its translation is CASSGGGDYNEQFF.

The chain uses TRBV10-3 and TRBJ2-7; 11 bases are a match to TRBD2. Germline V gene lookup returns CDR1 ENHRY and CDR2 SYGVKD. The CDR3 loop spans 15 amino acids. V lost 6 bases, J lost 1 base, and 5 bases stayed unmatched. The chain's CDR3 is CAIRVAGGPSYEQYF. In nucleotides, the CDR3 is TGTGCCATCAGGGTAGCGGGAGGGCCTTCCTACGAGCAGTACTTC.